These T cell receptor beta chains were read from a single sample in a study of identical twins. TCRdb ran MiXCR on the 5' RACE reads and lists one entry per CDR3 protein. The sample lists hundreds of thousands of distinct CDR3 sequences, 9% to 15% occurring once. This sample was shared with a second study, whose subject was yellow fever vaccine responses in identical twins.

Sequencing input: PBMCs. These receptors all come from a woman younger than 35 in good health. Both conserved end residues are part of each CDR3. The D gene is left open where the match is weak. Only part of the rows carry a size: once, few, many, or a class if the clone is expanded.

CDR3nt: TGCGCCAGCAGCCAACCATGGACAGGGTTGGGGGTTAATGAGCAGTTCTTC
CDR3aa: CASSQPWTGLGVNEQFF
abundance: .
d_gene: TRBD1
j_gene: TRBJ2-1
v_gene: TRBV4-1

CDR3nt: TGTGCCAGCAGCGGGACTAGCGGGCTTAAGCCGTACTTC
CDR3aa: CASSGTSGLKPYF
abundance: few
d_gene: TRBD2
j_gene: TRBJ2-7
v_gene: TRBV5-5

CDR3nt: TGTGCCAGCGTCGCTCCGGGACTAGACACCGGGGAGCTGTTTTTT
CDR3aa: CASVAPGLDTGELFF
abundance: many
d_gene: TRBD2
j_gene: TRBJ2-2
v_gene: TRBV5-8

CDR3nt: TGCGCCAGCTATCGATCGTGGGGGAACACTGAAGCTTTCTTT
CDR3aa: CASYRSWGNTEAFF
abundance: few
d_gene: .
j_gene: TRBJ1-1
v_gene: TRBV5-1

CDR3nt: TGCGCCAGCAGCTTCTTAGGGTCTGACACCGGGGAGCTGTTTTTT
CDR3aa: CASSFLGSDTGELFF
abundance: few
d_gene: .
j_gene: TRBJ2-2
v_gene: TRBV5-1

CDR3nt: TGTGCCAGCTCCCCACAGACAGCGAACACCGGGGAGCTGTTTTTT
CDR3aa: CASSPQTANTGELFF
abundance: few
d_gene: .
j_gene: TRBJ2-2
v_gene: TRBV18

CDR3nt: TGTGCCAGCAGGCCTACGGGACGGCAAGAGACCCAGTACTTC
CDR3aa: CASRPTGRQETQYF
abundance: .
d_gene: .
j_gene: TRBJ2-5
v_gene: TRBV27

CDR3nt: TGTGCCAGCAGCCCGGACATTTTGCAGCCCCAGCATTTT
CDR3aa: CASSPDILQPQHF
abundance: .
d_gene: .
j_gene: TRBJ1-5
v_gene: TRBV5-5

CDR3nt: TGTGCCAGCAGTTTAGCGCTAGGAGGGGTCCTCACAGATACGCAGTATTTT
CDR3aa: CASSLALGGVLTDTQYF
abundance: .
d_gene: .
j_gene: TRBJ2-3
v_gene: TRBV12-3/TRBV12-4

CDR3nt: TGTGCCAGCAATGTACAGGGCGGGCCGAACACTGAAGCTTTCTTT
CDR3aa: CASNVQGGPNTEAFF
abundance: few
d_gene: .
j_gene: TRBJ1-1
v_gene: TRBV7-9

CDR3nt: TGTGCCAGCAGTGAGACGACAGGGACTGGGGCCAACTTCCTGACTTTC
CDR3aa: CASSETTGTGANFLTF
abundance: .
d_gene: .
j_gene: TRBJ2-6
v_gene: TRBV7-3

CDR3nt: TGTGCCAGCAGTGAAGGAGACAGGGTGGAAAAACTGTTTTTT
CDR3aa: CASSEGDRVEKLFF
abundance: .
d_gene: TRBD1
j_gene: TRBJ1-4
v_gene: TRBV25-1

CDR3nt: TGTGCCAGCAGCCCCCCGACCGGTACAGGGGTGAACACTGAAGCTTTCTTT
CDR3aa: CASSPPTGTGVNTEAFF
abundance: .
d_gene: TRBD1
j_gene: TRBJ1-1
v_gene: TRBV7-9

CDR3nt: TGTGCCAGCACCCCCCCCGGACAGGCTAACTATGGCTACACCTTC
CDR3aa: CASTPPGQANYGYTF
abundance: few
d_gene: TRBD1
j_gene: TRBJ1-2
v_gene: TRBV3-1

CDR3nt: TGTGCCAGCAGTACAACCCAGGGTGTCACCGGGGAGCTGTTTTTT
CDR3aa: CASSTTQGVTGELFF
abundance: many
d_gene: .
j_gene: TRBJ2-2
v_gene: TRBV12-3/TRBV12-4

CDR3nt: TGCAGCGTGGGGGCGACTAGCGGGACCTCTTGGAATGAGCAGTTCTTC
CDR3aa: CSVGATSGTSWNEQFF
abundance: .
d_gene: TRBD2
j_gene: TRBJ2-1
v_gene: TRBV29-1

CDR3nt: TGCAGTTATCGGGACCTGGGCTATGGCTACACCTTC
CDR3aa: CSYRDLGYGYTF
abundance: few
d_gene: .
j_gene: TRBJ1-2
v_gene: TRBV29-1

CDR3nt: TGCGCCAGCAGCTTCTTGGACGTCTCCTACGAGCAGTACTTC
CDR3aa: CASSFLDVSYEQYF
abundance: .
d_gene: .
j_gene: TRBJ2-7
v_gene: TRBV5-1

CDR3nt: TGTGCCAGGAGTGAATTTGGAATCGGCACTGAAGCTTTCTTT
CDR3aa: CARSEFGIGTEAFF
abundance: few
d_gene: .
j_gene: TRBJ1-1
v_gene: TRBV25-1

CDR3nt: TGTGCCAGCAGTGGGAACCCACTAAATACGCAGTATTTT
CDR3aa: CASSGNPLNTQYF
abundance: many
d_gene: .
j_gene: TRBJ2-3
v_gene: TRBV2

CDR3nt: TGTGCCAGCAGCCAAGCTAAGGTTAACACTGAAGCTTTCTTT
CDR3aa: CASSQAKVNTEAFF
abundance: few
d_gene: .
j_gene: TRBJ1-1
v_gene: TRBV3-1

CDR3nt: TGTGCGTGGTCCCCCAGGGGGTTTAATGAGCAGTTCTTC
CDR3aa: CAWSPRGFNEQFF
abundance: .
d_gene: TRBD1
j_gene: TRBJ2-1
v_gene: TRBV2

CDR3nt: TGTGCCAGCAGTATCCGGGACACAGGGGACCAGCCCCAGCATTTT
CDR3aa: CASSIRDTGDQPQHF
abundance: many
d_gene: TRBD1
j_gene: TRBJ1-5
v_gene: TRBV12-3/TRBV12-4

CDR3nt: TGTGCCAGCAGTGTTGGTCAGGGGATTGGAGATACGCAGTATTTT
CDR3aa: CASSVGQGIGDTQYF
abundance: few
d_gene: .
j_gene: TRBJ2-3
v_gene: TRBV11-2

CDR3nt: TGTGCCAGTCCGGTATCCTCGGGGACAGCCTATGGCTACACCTTC
CDR3aa: CASPVSSGTAYGYTF
abundance: .
d_gene: TRBD1
j_gene: TRBJ1-2
v_gene: TRBV2

CDR3nt: TGCGCCAGCAGCTTTAGCGGGAGGGCTTTGAGTGAGCAGTTCTTC
CDR3aa: CASSFSGRALSEQFF
abundance: few
d_gene: TRBD2
j_gene: TRBJ2-1
v_gene: TRBV5-1

CDR3nt: TGTGCCAGCAGTTTAGGGACTAGCGGACACCAGGGGAATGAGCAGTTCTTC
CDR3aa: CASSLGTSGHQGNEQFF
abundance: few
d_gene: TRBD2
j_gene: TRBJ2-1
v_gene: TRBV5-8

CDR3nt: TGTGCCAGCAGCTCCCCCCCGGGACTAGCGGGAGGTGGGTCCTACAATGAGCAGTTCTTC
CDR3aa: CASSSPPGLAGGGSYNEQFF
abundance: .
d_gene: TRBD2
j_gene: TRBJ2-1
v_gene: TRBV11-1

CDR3nt: TGCGCCAGCAGCTTGGCCGGGGGACTAGCGGGAGCCGAAGTCCGATACAATGAGCAGTTCTTC
CDR3aa: CASSLAGGLAGAEVRYNEQFF
abundance: many
d_gene: TRBD2
j_gene: TRBJ2-1
v_gene: TRBV5-1

CDR3nt: TGCGCCAGCGGGCGGGAGGGCTTTTACAATGAGCAGTTCTTC
CDR3aa: CASGREGFYNEQFF
abundance: many
d_gene: TRBD2
j_gene: TRBJ2-1
v_gene: TRBV5-1

CDR3nt: TGTGCCAGCAGCTTTGAACCTTGGCGCGGGGGGGCGGGAGATACGCAGTATTTT
CDR3aa: CASSFEPWRGGAGDTQYF
abundance: few
d_gene: TRBD2
j_gene: TRBJ2-3
v_gene: TRBV11-2

CDR3nt: TGCGCCAGCAGCTTGGGGGCAAGGACAGGGAACTGGTACCAAGAGACCCAGTACTTC
CDR3aa: CASSLGARTGNWYQETQYF
abundance: .
d_gene: TRBD1
j_gene: TRBJ2-5
v_gene: TRBV5-1

CDR3nt: TGTGCCAGCAGTTCAATAGGGGGGCACCACCTTGGCTACACCTTC
CDR3aa: CASSSIGGHHLGYTF
abundance: .
d_gene: .
j_gene: TRBJ1-2
v_gene: TRBV28

CDR3nt: TGCGCCAGCAGCGCCCCGGGACAGGGGGTCGGTGCCGGGGAGCTGTTTTTT
CDR3aa: CASSAPGQGVGAGELFF
abundance: few
d_gene: TRBD1
j_gene: TRBJ2-2
v_gene: TRBV5-1

CDR3nt: TGTGCCAGCAGCGGACGGGGGGGCCAAGAGACCCAGCACTTC
CDR3aa: CASSGRGGQETQHF
abundance: .
d_gene: TRBD2
j_gene: TRBJ2-5
v_gene: TRBV7-9

CDR3nt: TGCGCCAGCAGCCTCGGGACAGGGACATCTGAAGCTTTCTTT
CDR3aa: CASSLGTGTSEAFF
abundance: few
d_gene: TRBD1
j_gene: TRBJ1-1
v_gene: TRBV5-1

CDR3nt: TGCGCCAGCAGCCAAGAACCCCGGGGGACAGATACGCAGTATTTT
CDR3aa: CASSQEPRGTDTQYF
abundance: many
d_gene: .
j_gene: TRBJ2-3
v_gene: TRBV4-1

CDR3nt: TGTGCCAGCTCACGGGGGGACGGCGAGACCCAGTACTTC
CDR3aa: CASSRGDGETQYF
abundance: few
d_gene: .
j_gene: TRBJ2-5
v_gene: TRBV18

CDR3nt: TGTGCCAGCAGCTTAGCTACCGGGACAGGGTCTGAAAAACTGTTTTTT
CDR3aa: CASSLATGTGSEKLFF
abundance: many
d_gene: TRBD1
j_gene: TRBJ1-4
v_gene: TRBV7-6

CDR3nt: TGTGCCAGCAGCCGAAGCGGACTAGCGGGAGACACCGGGGAGCTGTTTTTT
CDR3aa: CASSRSGLAGDTGELFF
abundance: .
d_gene: TRBD2
j_gene: TRBJ2-2
v_gene: TRBV7-9

CDR3nt: TGTGCCAGCAGCCAAGGGGTCCGCGGTACGCAGTATTTT
CDR3aa: CASSQGVRGTQYF
abundance: few
d_gene: .
j_gene: TRBJ2-3
v_gene: TRBV3-1